This TCR beta chain is drawn from a study of blood T cells in healthy people across ages. General study findings and limits: Naive CD4+ cells and diversity were both higher in long-lived donors than in aged donors.

Losses at the gene ends were 0 bases for V and 6 bases for J; bases not matched to a gene: 5. The length of the CDR3 is 15 residues. CDR1 is SGDLS and CDR2 is YYNGEE in the germline V gene. A sample-barcoded 5' primer and a J-beta primer mix were used in a second PCR of roughly 6 to 11 cycles. A single record per CDR3 protein comes from TCRdb applying MiXCR to the 5' RACE reads. The data show about a million distinct CDR3 sequences, with approximately 49% seen just once and around an eighth held by the top ten. This clonotype was observed a few times. The target antigen is unknown. This TCR was recovered from a man aged 25-45 years in good health. Sequenced: blood. The chain joins TRBV9 to TRBJ2-2; 7 positions agree with TRBD1. The CDR3 DNA reads TGTGCCAGCAGCGTAGCTGGACAGGCCCCCGGGGAGCTGTTTTTT. As protein: CASSVAGQAPGELFF.